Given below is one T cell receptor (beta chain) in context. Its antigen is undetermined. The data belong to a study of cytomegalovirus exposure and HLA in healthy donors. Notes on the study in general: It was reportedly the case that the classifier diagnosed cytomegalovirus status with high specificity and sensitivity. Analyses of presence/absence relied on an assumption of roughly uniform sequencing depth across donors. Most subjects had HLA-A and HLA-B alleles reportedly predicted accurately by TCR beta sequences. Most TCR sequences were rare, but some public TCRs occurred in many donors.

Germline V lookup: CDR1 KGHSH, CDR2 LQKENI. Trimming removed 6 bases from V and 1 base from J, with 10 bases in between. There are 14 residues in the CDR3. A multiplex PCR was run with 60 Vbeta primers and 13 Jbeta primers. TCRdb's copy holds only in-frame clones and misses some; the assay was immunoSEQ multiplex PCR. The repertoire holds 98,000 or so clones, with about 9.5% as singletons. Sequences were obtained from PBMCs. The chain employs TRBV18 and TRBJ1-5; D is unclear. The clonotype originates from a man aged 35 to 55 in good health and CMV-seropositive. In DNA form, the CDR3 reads TGTGCCAGCTCTGGAGGGCTCAGCAATCAGCCCCAGCATTTT. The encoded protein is CASSGGLSNQPQHF. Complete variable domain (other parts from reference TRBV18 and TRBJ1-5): NAGVMQNPRHLVRRRGQEARLRCSPMKGHSHVYWYRQLPEEGLKFMVYLQKENIIDESGMPKERFSAEFPKEGPSILRIQQVVRGDSAAYFCASSGGLSNQPQHFGDGTRLSIL.